The 2 T cell receptor beta chains below were found in one sample sequenced in a study of T-cell reconstitution after alpha-beta-depleted transplantation in children. TCRbeta library construction was performed incorporating unique molecular identifiers. TCRdb used MiXCR to reprocess the PCR reads, holding one entry per CDR3 protein. The table lists approximately 650,000 distinct CDR3 sequences, around 13% of them singletons. The starting material was PBMCs, obtained before TCRalphabeta/CD19-depleted stem cell transplant. The receptors here all came from a girl aged 2 to 9 with congenital amegakaryocytic thrombocytopenia, due to receive a stem cell transplant.

This clonotype has at least ten counts. This chain uses TRBV12-3 or TRBV12-4 with TRBJ2-3, with TRBD2 matching over 8 bases. Losses at the gene ends were 1 base for V and 1 base for J; bases not matched to a gene: 4. The CDR3 sequence is 16 residues long. As DNA, the CDR3 is TGTGCCAGCAGTTTAGAGGGGCGGGAGGGCACAGATACGCAGTATTTT. It yields the protein CASSLEGREGTDTQYF.

This clonotype was seen ten or more times. V gene TRBV10-3 combines with J gene TRBJ2-1, with a tentative D call TRBD1 (5 bases). The V gene lost 2 bases and the J gene lost 7 bases, with 15 bases spanning the gap. This CDR3 contains 15 residues. The germline gives CDR1 ENHRY, CDR2 SYGVKD. The CDR3, as DNA: TGTGCCATCAGTGAGCCTCTTCAGGGCTTTAATGAGCAGTTCTTC. It encodes CAISEPLQGFNEQFF.